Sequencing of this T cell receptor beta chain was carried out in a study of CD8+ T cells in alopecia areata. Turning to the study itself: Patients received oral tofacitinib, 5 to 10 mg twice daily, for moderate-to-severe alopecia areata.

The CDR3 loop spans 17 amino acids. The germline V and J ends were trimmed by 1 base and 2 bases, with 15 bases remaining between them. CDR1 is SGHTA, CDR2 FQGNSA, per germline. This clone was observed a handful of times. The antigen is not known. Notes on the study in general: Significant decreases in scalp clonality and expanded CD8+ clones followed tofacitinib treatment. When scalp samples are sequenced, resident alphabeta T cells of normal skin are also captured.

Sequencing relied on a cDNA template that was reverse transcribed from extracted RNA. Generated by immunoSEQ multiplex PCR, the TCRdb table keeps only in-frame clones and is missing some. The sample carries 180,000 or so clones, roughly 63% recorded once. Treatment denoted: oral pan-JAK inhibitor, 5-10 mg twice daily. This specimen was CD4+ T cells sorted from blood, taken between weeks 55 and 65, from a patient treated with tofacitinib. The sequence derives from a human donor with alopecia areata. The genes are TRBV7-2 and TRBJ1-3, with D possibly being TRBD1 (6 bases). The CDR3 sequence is CASSLDGGARPGNTIYF. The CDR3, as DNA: TGTGCCAGCAGCTTAGATGGGGGGGCCAGACCTGGAAACACCATATATTTT.